A single T cell receptor (beta chain) is shown here with its context. CDR3 length: 15 amino acids. Per germline, CDR1 LNHDA and CDR2 SQIVND (reference sequence). V gave up 7 bases and J gave up 7 bases; unmatched junction bases: 8. This specimen comes from a study of T cell responses to AZD1222 COVID-19 vaccine. Libraries were prepared by immunoSEQ multiplex PCR; TCRdb keeps only in-frame clonotypes and omits some of them. Seen here are under 150,000 clones, about 91% observed once, and the top ten hold about 9.4%. The sequenced sample was peripheral blood, obtained 28 days after the second AZD1222 dose. This clonotype was sampled from an adult who received the AZD1222 COVID-19 vaccine. The chain employs TRBV19 and TRBJ1-6, with TRBD1 identical over 9 bases. The CDR3 sequence is CASTRGGQGNSPLHF. In nucleotides, the CDR3 is TGTGCCAGTACCCGAGGGGGACAGGGCAATTCACCCCTCCACTTT.